Listed here are 31 T cell receptor beta chains from one sample, sequenced in a study of tumor and adjacent non-tumor tissue in lung cancer. This sample's RNA came from whole unsorted tissue. Three rounds of nested PCR, following a modified ARM-PCR protocol, produced the TCRbeta library. TCRdb re-analysed the multiplex PCR reads in MiXCR, keeping a single row per CDR3 protein. The data show some 200,000 distinct CDR3 sequences, 71% seen once. The source material was lung tumor tissue. Receptors originate from a man in his sixties with non-small cell lung cancer.

The V and J genes are TRBV6-1 and TRBJ2-2, with 8 positions matching TRBD1. J gave up 1 base and V 11 bases, and 6 bases lay outside the gene matches. This CDR3 region has 14 residues. CDR1 is MNHNS, CDR2 SASEGT, per germline. CDR3 sequence reads: CAGPQGGNTGELFF. CDR3 in DNA: TGTGCCGGTCCACAGGGGGGGAACACCGGGGAGCTGTTTTTT.

As for this clonotype: A read error may produce the germline difference seen at one junction end. The CDR3 nucleotides are TGCGCCAGCAGCCAAGAAGGAACGTCTTCTGGGGTCAACGTCCTGACTTTC. It specifies CASSQEGTSSGVNVLTF. The chain has TRBV4-1 and TRBJ2-6; unclear D gene. CDR3 length equals 17 residues. The germline V gene has CDR1 MGHRA and CDR2 YSYEKL.

To note about this clonotype: A much larger clone differs by one base, so this may be a read error. The rearrangement uses TRBV20-1 and TRBJ1-6, with 9 positions matching TRBD1. Germline-derived CDR1 and CDR2 are DFQATT and SNEGSKA (reference sequence). V was pared by 2 bases and J by 8 bases, with 10 bases of the junction left unmatched. The CDR3 is made up of 16 amino acids. The CDR3 coding sequence is TGCAGTGCTAGACACGGGACAGGGTACGGTGATTCACCCCTCCACTTT. This codes for CSARHGTGYGDSPLHF.

Remarks on this clonotype: One end of the junction is discordant with germline, which a read error may explain. The genes are TRBV20-1 and TRBJ2-3, with a tentative D call TRBD2 (5 bases). The CDR3 covers 16 residues. Germline V CDR1 and CDR2: DFQATT, SNEGSKA (reference sequence). CDR3 bases: TGCAGTACTAGTCGACTCGCCCCAGCTGGCACAGATACGCAGTATTTT. This encodes CSTSRLAPAGTDTQYF.

The chain uses TRBV7-3 and TRBJ1-2; 8 bases are a match to TRBD1. J gave up 8 bases and V 1 base, and 9 bases lay outside the gene matches. Germline V gene lookup returns CDR1 SGHTA and CDR2 FQGTGA. This CDR3 is 15 amino acids long. DNA for the CDR3: TGTGCCAGCAGCTTAAATGGCAGGGGGCGCGAAGGCTACACCTTC. It specifies CASSLNGRGREGYTF. Full variable domain (remainder filled in from reference TRBV7-3 and TRBJ1-2): GAGVSQTPSNKVTEKGKYVELRCDPISGHTALYWYRQSLGQGPEFLIYFQGTGAADDSGLPNDRFFAVRPEGSVSTLKIQRTERGDSAVYLCASSLNGRGREGYTFGSGTRLTVV.

The V gene is TRBV20-1, the J gene TRBJ2-3, with 8 bases aligning to TRBD2. Germline CDR1 DFQATT, CDR2 SNEGSKA (reference sequence). Germline trimming cut 4 bases from V and 15 bases from J; bases unmatched to any gene: 24. The CDR3 totals 16 residues. The CDR3 protein is CSAIGAGGSLTDTHYF. DNA of the CDR3: TGCAGTGCTATTGGGGCGGGGGGTAGTCTCACAGATACACATTATTTT.

The J gene is TRBJ2-7, the V gene TRBV20-1; 7 nucleotides align to TRBD2. The germline V gene encodes CDR1 DFQATT and CDR2 SNEGSKA (reference sequence). CDR3 size: 13 residues. CDR3 sequence: CNAHLAGVYEQYF. CDR3 in DNA: TGCAATGCCCATCTGGCGGGGGTCTACGAGCAGTACTTC.

Details on this clonotype: A read error may account for a junction end that differs from germline. CDR3 DNA sequence: TGTGCCAGCAGTTTAAGTGGAGGAAACACCACATATTTT. Its protein product is CASSLSGGNTTYF. The chain uses TRBV12-3 or TRBV12-4 and TRBJ1-3; unclear D gene. This CDR3 has 13 residues.

This clonotype was observed at least ten times. This chain joins TRBV29-1 and TRBJ2-7; TRBD1 agrees at 8 bases. Unmatched junction bases numbered 2, after V lost 4 bases and J lost 3 bases. The CDR3 consists of 12 residues. Per germline, CDR1 SQVTM and CDR2 ANQGSEA. The CDR3 spells CSVGQGLYEQYF. DNA for the CDR3: TGCAGCGTTGGACAGGGGCTCTACGAGCAGTACTTC.

About this clonotype: The conserved phenylalanine or tryptophan is not found at the CDR3 terminus, so this likely reflects a read error. J is TRBJ2-3 and V is TRBV20-1; 11 nucleotides line up with TRBD2. Per the germline V gene, CDR1 is DFQATT and CDR2 is SNEGSKA (reference sequence). V shed 7 bases and J 5 bases; nucleotides not matched to a gene: 17. The CDR3 extends over 17 amino acids. The CDR3 DNA reads TGCAGTGTTCCGATACTAGCGGGGGCCTCCCGGGGAGATACGCAGTATTTA. It codes for CSVPILAGASRGDTQYL.

For this clonotype: Its ends do not fully match the called genes, so a read error is possible. The chain links TRBV20-1 to TRBJ2-4, with TRBD2 identical over 14 bases. Per the germline V gene, CDR1 is DFQATT and CDR2 is SNEGSKA (reference sequence). The length of the CDR3 is 19 residues. In DNA form, the CDR3 reads TGCAGTGCGTGCCCACCGGGACTAGCGGGAGTAAAAGCCAAAAACAATCAGTACTTC. It is translated as CSACPPGLAGVKAKNNQYF.

On this clonotype itself: Germline and junction disagree at one end, which may indicate a read error. The V call is TRBV6-2 or TRBV6-3, the J call TRBJ2-3, with a weak D call TRBD1 (6 bases). CDR3 size: 13 residues. CDR1 is MNHEY and CDR2 is SVGEGT in the germline V gene. The DNA of the CDR3 is TGTGCCAGCAGGAGGGGGAGCACAGATACACAGTATTTT. Residues: CASRRGSTDTQYF.

This clonotype was recorded many times. The J gene is TRBJ2-1, the V gene TRBV20-1, with D possibly matching TRBD1 (5 bases). The CDR3 is 10 amino acids. Germline CDR1 is DFQATT and CDR2 is SNEGSKA (reference sequence). In nucleotides, the CDR3 is TGCAGCATGCAGGGCGATGAGCAGTTCTTC. It encodes CSMQGDEQFF.

A remark on this clonotype: This may be a read error: a much more frequent sequence differs by one nucleotide. V is TRBV6-2 or TRBV6-3 and J is TRBJ1-5; possible D gene TRBD1, 6 bases. Germline CDR1 and CDR2: MNHEY and SVGEGT. CDR3 size: 15 residues. The DNA for the CDR3 is TGTGTCAGCAGTTATGGCACAGGGACAAATCAGCCCCAGCATTTT. Its translation: CVSSYGTGTNQPQHF.

This chain connects TRBV5-1 to TRBJ2-5; 9 bases line up with TRBD2. V lost 3 bases to trimming and J lost 3 bases; unmatched junction nucleotides: 9. Germline V CDR1 and CDR2: SGHRS, YFSETQ. The CDR3 contains 16 residues. DNA for the CDR3: TGCGCCAGCAGCTCGGGGGGCCCTAGCGGGAAAGAGACCCAGTACTTC. Its translation: CASSSGGPSGKETQYF.

For this clonotype: The junction differs from germline at one of its ends, possibly a read error. V is TRBV20-1 and J is TRBJ2-1; 13 nucleotides align to TRBD2. CDR3 length: 17 amino acids. Germline loops: CDR1 DFQATT, CDR2 SNEGSKA (reference sequence). The DNA for the CDR3 is TGCAGTGCTATCGGGACTAGCGGGACCTACACCAACCATGAACAGTTCTTC. Encoded protein: CSAIGTSGTYTNHEQFF.

The chain uses TRBV18 and TRBJ1-6; D uncertain. This CDR3 region has 13 residues. Germline CDR1 KGHSH, CDR2 LQKENI. Trimming took 4 bases from V and 6 from J, leaving 7 bases between them. CDR3 amino acids: CASSRESNSPLHF. CDR3 nucleotides: TGTGCCAGCTCACGGGAAAGTAATTCACCCCTCCACTTT. The full variable domain, rest sourced from reference TRBV18 and TRBJ1-6, is NAGVMQNPRHLVRRRGQEARLRCSPMKGHSHVYWYRQLPEEGLKFMVYLQKENIIDESGMPKERFSAEFPKEGPSILRIQQVVRGDSAAYFCASSRESNSPLHFGNGTRLTVT.

Turning to this clonotype: A read error may be the cause here, since a much bigger clone is one base away. The rearrangement links TRBV20-1 to TRBJ2-1; D is ambiguous. CDR3 length: 13 residues. The germline gives CDR1 DFQATT, CDR2 SNEGSKA (reference sequence). The CDR3 region is CTASRQAYNEQFF. CDR3 coding DNA: TGCACTGCTAGTAGGCAGGCCTACAATGAGCAGTTCTTC.

About this clonotype itself: Sequence at one end of the junction differs from germline and may be a read error. The chain links TRBV11-2 to TRBJ1-1, with a tentative D call TRBD1 (6 bases). Germline loops: CDR1 SGHAT, CDR2 FQNNGV. CDR3 length: 13 amino acids. The CDR3 sequence is CTSNGDMNTEAFF. The CDR3 DNA is TGTACCAGTAATGGGGACATGAACACTGAAGCTTTCTTT.

Comment on this clonotype: A much larger clone lies a single base off, so this may be a read error. The V and J genes are TRBV29-1 and TRBJ1-1; D ambiguous. The CDR3 covers 13 residues. Germline V lookup: CDR1 SQVTM, CDR2 ANQGSEA. The DNA for the CDR3 is TGCAGCCTCGAACGGGGTTTGAACACTGAAGATTTCTTT. It is translated as CSLERGLNTEDFF.

Comment on this clonotype: Germline is not matched at one junction end, which may reflect a read error. V usage is TRBV7-9 and J usage is TRBJ1-1; D perhaps matches TRBD1 (6 bases). CDR3 length: 15 amino acids. Germline CDR1 is SEHNR and CDR2 is FQNEAQ (reference sequence). The CDR3 region has the DNA TGTGCCAGCAGCTCAACAGGGCCCAGAAGTACTGAAGCTTTCTTC. Its translation is CASSSTGPRSTEAFF.

As regards this clonotype: In this CDR3 the conserved last residue, phenylalanine or tryptophan, is missing, so a read error is likely. It is unclear where the CDR3 begins or ends on the DNA, so no DNA is shown, and the CDR3 is as TCRdb lists it. CDR3 residues: CSARDIQGANYGYTL. The rearrangement uses TRBV20-1 and TRBJ1-2; no check of the table's D call, TRBD1, against the DNA was made. The CDR3 length is 15 residues, termini included. In germline, CDR1 is DFQATT, CDR2 SNEGSKA (reference sequence).

The chain has TRBV6-2 or TRBV6-3 and TRBJ1-1; possibly TRBD1 for D (5 bases). This CDR3 is 13 amino acids long. The germline V gene encodes CDR1 MNHEY and CDR2 SVGEGT. The V end lost 7 bases, the J end lost 1 base, and 10 bases lay between the germline ends. The CDR3 sequence is CASTTQENTEAFF. DNA for the CDR3: TGTGCCAGCACCACACAGGAGAACACTGAAGCTTTCTTT.

The chain's CDR3 is CASSPQTGNTEAFF. The CDR3 DNA reads TGTGCCAGCAGCCCACAGACAGGGAACACTGAAGCTTTCTTT. V usage is TRBV11-3 and J usage is TRBJ1-1; a weak D match, TRBD1 (6 bases). This CDR3 contains 14 residues. Germline-derived CDR1 and CDR2 are SGHNT and YENEEA. V lost 5 bases and J lost 1, with 11 bases in between.

Notes on this clonotype: A much bigger clone sits one base away, suggesting this may be a read error. The V gene is TRBV6-2 or TRBV6-3, the J gene TRBJ2-5; 7 nucleotides align to TRBD2. This CDR3 has 12 residues. Germline V gives CDR1 MNHEY, CDR2 SVGEGT. The CDR3 DNA reads as TGTGCCTGTTCGTGGGAGGGAGAGACCCATTACTTC. This encodes CACSWEGETHYF.

About this clonotype itself: A read error may explain this, as a much larger clone is one base away. The chain recombines TRBV28 with TRBJ1-3; unclear D gene. Per germline, CDR1 MDHEN and CDR2 SYDVKM. The CDR3 loop spans 14 amino acids. V was shortened by 6 bases and J by 0 bases, with 9 bases between the two germline ends. Here the CDR3 DNA reads TGTGCCAGCAGCTCTCAGAGCTCTGGAAACACCATATATTTT. This codes for CASSSQSSGNTIYF.

About this clonotype: This may come from a read error, since a much larger clone is one base off. V usage is TRBV29-1 and J usage is TRBJ2-7; 9 positions match TRBD1. V lost 2 bases and J lost 4; bases outside the gene matches: 12. Germline CDR1 and CDR2: SQVTM and ANQGSEA. CDR3 size: 16 residues. The CDR3, as DNA: TGCAGCGTTGAAAGGGACACAGGGGGCTTCGCATACGAGCAGTACTTC. Amino acid sequence: CSVERDTGGFAYEQYF.

Comment on this clonotype: At one end the junction does not follow the germline gene, possibly because of a read error. This chain links TRBV11-2 with TRBJ1-4; D gene uncertain. CDR1 is SGHAT, CDR2 FQNNGV, per germline. The CDR3 has 13 amino acids. CDR3 amino acids: CASSSGLNDKLFF. Here the CDR3 DNA reads TGTGCCAGCAGCAGCGGGCTAAATGATAAACTGTTTTTT.

This clonotype appeared once. A read error is likely, as this CDR3 ends without the conserved phenylalanine or tryptophan. The gene calls are TRBV11-3 and TRBJ2-1; 8 bases agree with TRBD2. V trimming: 6 bases; J trimming: 7 bases; junction bases outside the gene matches: 11. CDR1 SGHNT and CDR2 YENEEA come from the germline V gene. The CDR3 spans 15 residues. CDR3 region: CASSSGGQVRNEQFL. CDR3 sequence (DNA): TGTGCCAGCAGTTCGGGGGGGCAAGTTCGGAATGAGCAGTTCCTC.

In the case of this clonotype: The junction and the germline gene differ at one end; a read error may be behind it. The CDR3 coding sequence is TGTGCCATCAGCTTATCTCGGCTAGCGGGAGACAACAATGAGCAGTTTTTC. Residues: CAISLSRLAGDNNEQFF. The chain couples TRBV11-1 to TRBJ2-1; the match to TRBD2 covers 10 bases. CDR1 is SGHAT and CDR2 is FQDESV in the germline V gene (reference sequence). The CDR3 runs 17 residues.

This clonotype was picked up many times. The chain couples TRBV6-6 to TRBJ2-3; tentatively, D is TRBD2 (6 bases). The CDR3 sequence is 14 residues long. V was cut by 7 bases and J by 1 base, with 12 bases left in between. Germline lookup yields CDR1 MNHNY and CDR2 SVGAGI (reference sequence). The CDR3 region has the DNA TGTGCCAGCACCCTCTCGGGGGGCACAGATACGCAGTATTTT. Its protein is CASTLSGGTDTQYF.